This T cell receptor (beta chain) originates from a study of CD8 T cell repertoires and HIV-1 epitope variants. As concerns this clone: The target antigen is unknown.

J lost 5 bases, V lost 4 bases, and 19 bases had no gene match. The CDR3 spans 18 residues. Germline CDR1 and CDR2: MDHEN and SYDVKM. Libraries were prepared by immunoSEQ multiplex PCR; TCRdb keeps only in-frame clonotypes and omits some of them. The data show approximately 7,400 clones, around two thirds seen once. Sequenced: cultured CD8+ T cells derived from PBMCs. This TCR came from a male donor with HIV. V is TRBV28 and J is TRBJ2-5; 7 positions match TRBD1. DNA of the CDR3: TGTGCCAGCAGTTCTCCGGTCCCAGGGGGATCCTCCAGGGAGACCCAGTACTTC. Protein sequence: CASSSPVPGGSSRETQYF.